This passage covers 26 T cell receptor beta chains from one sample sequenced in a study of blood T cells in healthy people across ages. A second PCR of roughly 7 to 11 cycles used a sample-barcoded 5' primer and a J-beta primer mix. MiXCR was run by TCRdb on the 5' RACE reads, yielding one entry per CDR3 protein. There are some 640,000 distinct CDR3 sequences in the sample; more than 40% occur only once, and roughly 30% lies in the top ten. Sequencing input: blood. The origin of the receptors is a woman in her fifties or sixties in good health.

As regards this clonotype: One end of the junction varies from germline; a read error may be responsible. This CDR3 reads CATSDPRWGANVPTF. Written as DNA, the CDR3 is TGTGCCACCAGTGATCCGAGGTGGGGGGCCAACGTCCCGACTTTC. The chain carries TRBV24-1 and TRBJ2-6; D may be TRBD1 or TRBD2 (6 bases each). CDR1 is KGHDR and CDR2 is SFDVKD in the germline V gene. The CDR3 runs 15 residues.

The rearrangement links TRBV10-3 to TRBJ2-1, with 10 bases identical to TRBD1. CDR3 length: 13 amino acids. After removal of 10 bases from V and 9 bases from J, the junction contained 9 bases not matched to a gene. Germline V gene lookup returns CDR1 ENHRY and CDR2 SYGVKD. The CDR3 DNA is TGTGCCACCACGACAGGGGGCAAGGGTGAGCAGTTCTTC. This sequence encodes CATTTGGKGEQFF.

The genes are TRBV4-1 and TRBJ2-7; weak D call: TRBD2 (5 bases). V lost 3 bases and J 7 bases, leaving 13 bases between the germline ends. CDR3 length equals 13 residues. Germline V CDR1 and CDR2: MGHRA, YSYEKL. The CDR3 is CASSQRAEGEQYF. CDR3 sequence (DNA): TGCGCCAGCAGCCAGCGAGCCGAGGGAGAGCAGTACTTC.

The chain recombines TRBV15 with TRBJ2-1, with D perhaps given as TRBD1 or TRBD2 (6 bases each). CDR3 size: 17 residues. Looked up from germline, CDR1 is LNHNV and CDR2 is YYDKDF (reference sequence). The V end lost 0 bases, the J end lost 5 bases, and 17 bases lay between the germline ends. CDR3 DNA sequence: TGTGCCACCAGCAGAGATCTGGGGGGCGGAGTGGACAATGAGCAGTTCTTC. It translates to CATSRDLGGGVDNEQFF.

This chain connects TRBV6-2 or TRBV6-3 to TRBJ2-2; 8 bases align to TRBD1. With V trimmed by 4 bases and J by 5 bases, 6 bases remained unmatched. CDR3 length: 15 residues. The germline V gene encodes CDR1 MNHEY and CDR2 SVGEGT. CDR3 DNA sequence: TGTGCCAGCAGTTCGCACAGGGGGAAAACCGGGGAGCTGTTTTTT. It specifies CASSSHRGKTGELFF.

This clonotype was picked up a small number of times. The rearrangement joins TRBV20-1 to TRBJ2-3; D is possibly TRBD1 (6 bases). CDR1 and CDR2 from the germline V gene are DFQATT and SNEGSKA (reference sequence). CDR3 length: 13 residues. V was shortened by 8 bases and J by 0 bases, with 12 bases between the two germline ends. The CDR3, as DNA: TGCAGTTTAAGGGGGTCTAGCACAGATACGCAGTATTTT. Translated, it gives CSLRGSSTDTQYF.

The CDR3 is CASSRRDSKNIQYF. DNA for the CDR3: TGTGCCAGCAGCCGACGGGACAGCAAAAACATTCAGTACTTC. This chain connects TRBV7-2 to TRBJ2-4, with 7 bases aligning to TRBD1. J lost 3 bases, V lost 5 bases, and 4 bases had no gene match. The CDR3 runs to 14 residues. CDR1 SGHTA and CDR2 FQGNSA come from the germline V gene.

The chain uses TRBV29-1 and TRBJ1-1; D is uncertain. Trimming left V 7 bases short and J 3 bases short, with 24 bases between. The CDR3 length is 16 residues. The germline V gene has CDR1 SQVTM and CDR2 ANQGSEA. CDR3 nucleotide sequence: TGCAGCGCTGCGAGGGCCACCTTTGGGATGGACACTGAAGCTTTCTTT. This translates into CSAARATFGMDTEAFF.

The CDR3 is CATSDMTGAYGYTF. CDR3 DNA: TGTGCCACCAGTGACATGACAGGGGCCTATGGCTACACCTTC. This chain connects TRBV24-1 to TRBJ1-2; 8 nucleotides agree with TRBD1. The V and J ends lost 4 bases and 4 bases, in that order; junction bases with no gene match: 4. The CDR3 contains 14 residues. The germline gives CDR1 KGHDR, CDR2 SFDVKD.

The V gene is TRBV4-3, the J gene TRBJ1-2, with D possibly TRBD1 on 6 matching bases. The V gene lost 0 bases and the J gene lost 5 bases, with 10 bases spanning the gap. The CDR3 has 14 amino acids. Germline CDR1 and CDR2: LGHNA and YSLEER. The CDR3 DNA is TGCGCCAGCAGCCAAGATCATACAGGGTATGGCTACACCTTC. This gives the protein CASSQDHTGYGYTF.

This clonotype was recorded a few times. This sequence joins TRBV29-1 and TRBJ2-7; 9 nucleotides align to TRBD2. This CDR3 is 14 amino acids long. Germline V gene data show CDR1 as SQVTM and CDR2 as ANQGSEA. V lost 4 bases and J lost 7; bases outside the gene matches: 11. DNA for the CDR3: TGCAGCGTTGGGACTAGCGACCGGTACAATGAGCAGTACTTC. Its protein product is CSVGTSDRYNEQYF.

The rearrangement joins TRBV5-4 to TRBJ2-1; 8 bases align to TRBD2. V lost 2 bases to trimming and J lost 7 bases; unmatched junction nucleotides: 8. The V gene's germline CDR1 is SGHNT and CDR2 YYREEE (reference sequence). The CDR3 loop spans 15 amino acids. Here the CDR3 DNA reads TGTGCCAGCAGCTTATGGGGACTAGGAGGTAATGAGCAGTTCTTC. It is translated as CASSLWGLGGNEQFF.

As for this clonotype: The junction does not match germline at one end; this may be a read error. The CDR3 loop is CASSLARTGANALTF. CDR3 DNA: TGTGCCAGCAGCTTAGCGAGAACCGGGGCCAACGCCCTGACTTTC. V usage is TRBV7-2 and J usage is TRBJ2-6; D is tentatively TRBD1 or TRBD2 (5 bases each). The CDR3 contains 15 residues. Germline CDR1 is SGHTA and CDR2 is FQGNSA. The complete variable domain, with remaining parts taken from reference TRBV7-2 and TRBJ2-6, reads GAGVSQSPSNKVTEKGKDVELRCDPISGHTALYWYRQSLGQGLEFLIYFQGNSAPDKSGLPSDRFSAERTGGSVSTLTIQRTQQEDSAVYLCASSLARTGANALTFGAGSRLTVL.

This clonotype has a handful of counts. This chain connects TRBV4-3 to TRBJ2-1, with D perhaps assigned TRBD1 or TRBD2 (5 bases each). The length of the CDR3 is 14 residues. V was cut by 1 base and J by 5 bases, with 9 bases left in between. Germline V gene data show CDR1 as LGHNA and CDR2 as YSLEER. The CDR3 loop reads CASSQAGTNNEQFF. CDR3 DNA sequence: TGCGCCAGCAGCCAAGCCGGGACCAACAATGAGCAGTTCTTC.

The chain joins TRBV5-1 to TRBJ2-5; 12 bases match TRBD2. Trimming cost V 3 bases and J 11 bases; bases outside gene matches: 11. The CDR3 is made up of 15 amino acids. Looked up from germline, CDR1 is SGHRS and CDR2 is YFSETQ. The CDR3 sequence: CASSSSTSGRSEQYF. CDR3 sequence (DNA): TGCGCCAGCAGCTCCTCGACTAGCGGGAGATCGGAGCAGTACTTC.

This clonotype was seen more than once but under ten times. This chain joins TRBV5-6 and TRBJ2-6, with TRBD1 matching over 7 bases. Trimming took 4 bases from V and 0 from J; bases not matched to a gene: 4. Germline loops: CDR1 SGHDT, CDR2 YYEEEE. This CDR3 comprises 16 residues. CDR3 nucleotides: TGTGCCAGCAGCGCCCGACAGGGCTCTGGGGCCAACGTCCTGACTTTC. This gives the protein CASSARQGSGANVLTF.

The rearrangement uses TRBV5-1 and TRBJ1-2; 7 bases align to TRBD1. Germline values: CDR1 SGHRS, CDR2 YFSETQ. This CDR3 contains 14 residues. The V gene end was trimmed by 2 bases and the J gene end by 8 bases; junction bases not matched to a gene: 9. The CDR3 is CASSFGDRVGGYTF. DNA for the CDR3: TGCGCCAGCAGCTTTGGAGACAGGGTGGGAGGCTACACCTTC.

The rearrangement joins TRBV20-1 to TRBJ2-1; possibly TRBD1 for D (6 bases). Germline CDR1 reads DFQATT; CDR2 reads SNEGSKA (reference sequence). The CDR3 is made up of 12 amino acids. Trimming left V 6 bases short and J 8 bases short, with 14 bases between. The CDR3 here is CSADRQPHEQFF. The CDR3 DNA sequence: TGCAGTGCCGACAGGCAGCCCCATGAGCAGTTCTTC.

The rearrangement links TRBV25-1 to TRBJ1-2, with TRBD1 identical over 10 bases. V lost 1 base, J lost 11 bases, and 7 bases stayed unmatched. The CDR3 has 14 residues. Germline CDR1 is MGHDK and CDR2 is SYGVNS. Written as DNA, the CDR3 is TGTGCCAGCAGTGAATCTGACAGGGGGCAAGGATACACCTTC. Translating gives CASSESDRGQGYTF.

V and J are TRBV6-6 and TRBJ1-5, with TRBD1 identical over 8 bases. CDR3 length: 13 residues. The J segment lost 7 bases and the V segment lost 2 bases, leaving 1 base of the junction unmatched. Per the germline V gene, CDR1 is MNHNY and CDR2 is SVGAGI (reference sequence). CDR3 DNA: TGTGCCAGCAGTTACCAGGGGGCCCAGCCCCAGCATTTT. Its translation: CASSYQGAQPQHF.

The rearrangement uses TRBV4-1 and TRBJ2-1; TRBD1 aligns across 8 bases. The CDR3 extends over 18 amino acids. J lost 0 bases, V lost 2 bases, and 9 bases had no gene match. Germline V gene lookup returns CDR1 MGHRA and CDR2 YSYEKL. The CDR3 nucleotides read TGCGCCAGCAGCCAATTTGTGGACAGGGAGAGCTCCTACAATGAGCAGTTCTTC. Protein sequence: CASSQFVDRESSYNEQFF.

The rearrangement links TRBV28 to TRBJ1-2, with 8 nucleotides matching TRBD1. The trim removed 6 bases at V and 11 bases at J, leaving 11 bases unmatched. This CDR3 spans 13 amino acids. Germline V gene lookup returns CDR1 MDHEN and CDR2 SYDVKM. The CDR3 nucleotides read TGTGCCAGCAGGGCCGGACAGGGCCGATTTTACACCTTC. This sequence encodes CASRAGQGRFYTF.

V is TRBV18 and J is TRBJ2-1, with no clear D. V shed 4 bases and J shed 8 bases, with 15 bases lying between them. The CDR3 totals 14 residues. Germline V lookup: CDR1 KGHSH, CDR2 LQKENI. CDR3 residues: CASSRAGPVDEQFF. Here the CDR3 DNA reads TGTGCCAGCTCACGTGCTGGGCCAGTCGATGAGCAGTTCTTC.

The CDR3: CASSYMEGGSYEQYF. Here the CDR3 DNA reads TGTGCCAGCAGTTACATGGAGGGAGGCTCCTACGAGCAGTACTTC. The chain combines TRBV6-2 or TRBV6-3 with TRBJ2-7, with D possibly matching TRBD2 (6 bases). The ends were cut back, 2 bases at V and 0 bases at J, with 11 bases in the middle. The CDR3 is made up of 15 amino acids. CDR1 is MNHEY, CDR2 SVGEGT, per germline.

This clonotype turned up a few times. V gene TRBV27 combines with J gene TRBJ2-7; 9 bases line up with TRBD2. The V segment lost 5 bases and the J segment 1 base; nucleotides outside the gene matches: 12. CDR3 length equals 17 residues. In germline, CDR1 is MNHEY, CDR2 SMNVEV (reference sequence). CDR3 region: CASSPTLNSGGSYEQYF. CDR3 sequence (DNA): TGTGCCAGCAGTCCTACCCTAAACAGCGGGGGGTCCTACGAGCAGTACTTC.

The J gene is TRBJ2-1, the V gene TRBV6-5; 11 bases line up with TRBD2. Germline CDR1 and CDR2: MNHEY and SVGAGI. Losses at the gene ends were 7 bases for V and 9 bases for J; bases not matched to a gene: 5. This CDR3 has 13 amino acids. The CDR3: CASTLAGGGEQFF. CDR3 nucleotides: TGTGCCAGCACCCTAGCGGGAGGTGGTGAGCAGTTCTTC.